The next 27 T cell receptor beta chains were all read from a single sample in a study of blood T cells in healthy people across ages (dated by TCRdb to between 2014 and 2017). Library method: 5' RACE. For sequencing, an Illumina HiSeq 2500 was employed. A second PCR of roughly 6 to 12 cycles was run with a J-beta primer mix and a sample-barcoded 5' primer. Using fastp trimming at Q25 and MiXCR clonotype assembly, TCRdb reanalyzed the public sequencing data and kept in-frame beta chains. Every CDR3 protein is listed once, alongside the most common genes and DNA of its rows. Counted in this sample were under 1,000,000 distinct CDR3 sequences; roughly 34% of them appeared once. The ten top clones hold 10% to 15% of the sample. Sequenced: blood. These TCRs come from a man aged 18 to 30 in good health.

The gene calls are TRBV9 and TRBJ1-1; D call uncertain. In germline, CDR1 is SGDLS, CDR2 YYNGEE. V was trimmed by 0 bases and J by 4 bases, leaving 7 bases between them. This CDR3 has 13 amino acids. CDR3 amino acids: CASSVEMGTEAFF. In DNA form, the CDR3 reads TGTGCCAGCAGCGTAGAAATGGGCACTGAAGCTTTCTTT.

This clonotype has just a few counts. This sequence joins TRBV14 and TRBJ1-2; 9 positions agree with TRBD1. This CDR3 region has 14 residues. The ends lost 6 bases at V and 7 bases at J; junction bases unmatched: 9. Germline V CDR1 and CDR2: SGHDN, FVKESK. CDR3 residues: CASSHGQGFLGYTF. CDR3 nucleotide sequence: TGTGCCAGCAGTCACGGACAGGGGTTTCTTGGCTACACCTTC.

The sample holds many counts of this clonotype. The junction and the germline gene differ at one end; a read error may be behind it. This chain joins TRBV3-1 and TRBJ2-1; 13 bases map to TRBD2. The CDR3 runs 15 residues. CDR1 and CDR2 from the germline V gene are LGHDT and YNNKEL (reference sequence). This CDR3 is CASSQGLAGNNEQFF. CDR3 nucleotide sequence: TGCGCCAGCAGCCAGGGACTAGCGGGGAACAATGAGCAGTTCTTC.

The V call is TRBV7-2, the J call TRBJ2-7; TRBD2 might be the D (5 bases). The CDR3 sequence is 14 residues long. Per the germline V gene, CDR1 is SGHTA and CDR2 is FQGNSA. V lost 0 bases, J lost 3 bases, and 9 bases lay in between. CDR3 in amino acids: CASSLARASYEQYF. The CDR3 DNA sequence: TGTGCCAGCAGCTTAGCGCGGGCTAGCTACGAGCAGTACTTC.

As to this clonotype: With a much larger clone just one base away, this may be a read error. CDR3 nucleotide sequence: TGTGCCAGCAGTGGGACCCAGGAATCAGATACGCAGTATTTT. Its translation: CASSGTQESDTQYF. The V and J genes are TRBV14 and TRBJ2-3; D might be TRBD1 or TRBD2, each matching 5 bases. Germline V gene sequence: CDR1 SGHDN, CDR2 FVKESK. Trimming took 6 bases from V and 4 from J, leaving 14 bases between them. This CDR3 comprises 14 residues.

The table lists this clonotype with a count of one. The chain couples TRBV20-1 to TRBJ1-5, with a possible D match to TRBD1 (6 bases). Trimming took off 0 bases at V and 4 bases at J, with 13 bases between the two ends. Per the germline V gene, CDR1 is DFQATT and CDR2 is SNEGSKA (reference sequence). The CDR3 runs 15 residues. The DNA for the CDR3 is TGCAGTGCTAGAGATCATGCCAGGGGAAATCAGCCCCAGCATTTT. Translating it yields CSARDHARGNQPQHF.

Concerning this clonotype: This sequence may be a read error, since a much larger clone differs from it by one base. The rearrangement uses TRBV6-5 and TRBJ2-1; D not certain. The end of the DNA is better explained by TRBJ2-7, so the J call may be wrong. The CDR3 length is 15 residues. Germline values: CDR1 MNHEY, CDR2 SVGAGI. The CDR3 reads CASSYSAGPHNEQYF. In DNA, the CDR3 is TGTGCCAGCAGTTACTCAGCCGGACCTCACAATGAGCAGTACTTC.

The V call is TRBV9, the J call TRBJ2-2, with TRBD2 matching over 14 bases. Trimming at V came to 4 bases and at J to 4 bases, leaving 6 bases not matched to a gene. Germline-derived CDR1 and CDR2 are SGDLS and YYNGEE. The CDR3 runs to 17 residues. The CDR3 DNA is TGTGCCAGCAGCCGGACTAGCGGGGGGCACTCCACCGGGGAGCTGTTTTTT. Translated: CASSRTSGGHSTGELFF.

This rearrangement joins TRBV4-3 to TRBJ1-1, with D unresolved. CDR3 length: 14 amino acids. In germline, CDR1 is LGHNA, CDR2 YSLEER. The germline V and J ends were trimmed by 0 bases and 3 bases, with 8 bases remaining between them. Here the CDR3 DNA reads TGCGCCAGCAGCCAAGATCGGCGAGACACTGAAGCTTTCTTT. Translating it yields CASSQDRRDTEAFF.

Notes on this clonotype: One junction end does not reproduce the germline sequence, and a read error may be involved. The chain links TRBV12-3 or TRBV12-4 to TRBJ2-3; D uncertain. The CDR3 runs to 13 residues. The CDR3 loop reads CAGSFVGTDTQYF. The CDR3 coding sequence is TGTGCCGGCAGTTTTGTCGGCACAGATACGCAGTATTTT.

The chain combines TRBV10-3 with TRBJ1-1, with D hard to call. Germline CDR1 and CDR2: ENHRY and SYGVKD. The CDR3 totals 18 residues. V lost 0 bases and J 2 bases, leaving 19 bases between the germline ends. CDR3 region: CAISESISVTNPNTEAFF. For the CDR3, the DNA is TGTGCCATCAGTGAGTCAATTAGTGTGACCAACCCCAACACTGAAGCTTTCTTT.

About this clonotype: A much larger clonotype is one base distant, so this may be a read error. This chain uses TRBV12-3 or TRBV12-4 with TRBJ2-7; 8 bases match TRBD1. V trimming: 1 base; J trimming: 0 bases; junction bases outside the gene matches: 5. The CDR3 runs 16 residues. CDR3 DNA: TGTGCCAGCAGTTTAGGGGGACAGGAGACCTCCTACGAGCAGTACTTC. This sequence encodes CASSLGGQETSYEQYF.

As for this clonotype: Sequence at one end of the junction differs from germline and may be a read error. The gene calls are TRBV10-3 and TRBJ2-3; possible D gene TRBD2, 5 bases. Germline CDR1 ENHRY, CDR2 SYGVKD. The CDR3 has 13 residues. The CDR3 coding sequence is TGTGCCATCAGTGAAATTGAGGGAGATCCGCAGTATTTT. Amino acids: CAISEIEGDPQYF.

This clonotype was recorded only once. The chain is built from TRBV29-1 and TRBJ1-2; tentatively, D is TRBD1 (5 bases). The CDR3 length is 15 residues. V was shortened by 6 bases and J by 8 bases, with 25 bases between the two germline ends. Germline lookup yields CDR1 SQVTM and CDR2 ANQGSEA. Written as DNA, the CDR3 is TGCAGCGTGGCAGTTGAGCGCAGGGACTTTGAGGGCTACACCTTC. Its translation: CSVAVERRDFEGYTF.

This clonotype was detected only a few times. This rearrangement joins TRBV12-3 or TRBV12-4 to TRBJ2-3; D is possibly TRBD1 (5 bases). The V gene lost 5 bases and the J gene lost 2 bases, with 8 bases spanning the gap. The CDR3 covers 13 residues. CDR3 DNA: TGTGCCAGCAGTGACAGCCCCACAGATACGCAGTATTTT. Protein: CASSDSPTDTQYF.

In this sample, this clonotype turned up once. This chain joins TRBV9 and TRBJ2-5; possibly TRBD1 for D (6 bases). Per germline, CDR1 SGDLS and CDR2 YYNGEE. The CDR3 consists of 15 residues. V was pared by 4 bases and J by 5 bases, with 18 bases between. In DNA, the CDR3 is TGTGCCAGCAGCCCCCGGGACAACTCAGGGGAGACCCAGTACTTC. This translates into CASSPRDNSGETQYF.

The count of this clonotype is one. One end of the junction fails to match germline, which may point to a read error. The CDR3 DNA is TGTGCCAGCAGCACCGCACCGGGACAGGCCAATGAGCGGTTCTTC. Its translation: CASSTAPGQANERFF. The chain recombines TRBV7-2 with TRBJ2-1; 8 positions agree with TRBD1. The CDR3 totals 15 residues. Per the germline V gene, CDR1 is SGHTA and CDR2 is FQGNSA.

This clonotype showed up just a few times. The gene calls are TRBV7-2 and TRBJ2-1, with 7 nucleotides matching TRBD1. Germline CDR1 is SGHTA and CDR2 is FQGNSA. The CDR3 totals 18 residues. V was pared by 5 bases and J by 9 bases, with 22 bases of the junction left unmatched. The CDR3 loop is CASSRIYRPGQGEGEQFF. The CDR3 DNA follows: TGTGCCAGCAGCCGCATTTACCGCCCAGGGCAGGGGGAAGGTGAGCAGTTCTTC.

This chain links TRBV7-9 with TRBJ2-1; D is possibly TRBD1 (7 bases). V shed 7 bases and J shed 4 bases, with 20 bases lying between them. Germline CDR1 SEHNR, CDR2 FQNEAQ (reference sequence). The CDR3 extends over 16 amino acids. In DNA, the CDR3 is TGTGCCAGCATTTCGGAGGGGGCTGGATTATACAATGAGCAGTTCTTC. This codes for CASISEGAGLYNEQFF.

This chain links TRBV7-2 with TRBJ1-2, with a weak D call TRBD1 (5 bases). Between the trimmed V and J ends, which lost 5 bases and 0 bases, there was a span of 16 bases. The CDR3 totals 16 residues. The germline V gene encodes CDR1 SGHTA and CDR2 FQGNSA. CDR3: CASSLGGVVANYGYTF. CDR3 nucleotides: TGTGCCAGCAGCCTGGGGGGGGTCGTAGCTAACTATGGCTACACCTTC. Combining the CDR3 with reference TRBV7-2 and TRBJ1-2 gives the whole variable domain GAGVSQSPSNKVTEKGKDVELRCDPISGHTALYWYRQSLGQGLEFLIYFQGNSAPDKSGLPSDRFSAERTGGSVSTLTIQRTQQEDSAVYLCASSLGGVVANYGYTFGSGTRLTVV.

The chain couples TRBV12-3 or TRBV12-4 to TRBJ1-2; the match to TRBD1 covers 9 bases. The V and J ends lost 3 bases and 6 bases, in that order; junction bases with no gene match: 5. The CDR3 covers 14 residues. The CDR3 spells CASSLDRGGDGYTF. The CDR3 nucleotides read TGTGCCAGCAGTTTGGACAGGGGCGGGGATGGCTACACCTTC.

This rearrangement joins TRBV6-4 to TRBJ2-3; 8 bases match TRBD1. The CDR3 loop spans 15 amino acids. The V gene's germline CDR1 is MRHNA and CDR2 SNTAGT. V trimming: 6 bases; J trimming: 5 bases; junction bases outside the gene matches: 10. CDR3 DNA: TGTGCCAGCAGGCCAGGGACAGGCCCCATAGATACGCAGTATTTT. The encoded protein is CASRPGTGPIDTQYF.

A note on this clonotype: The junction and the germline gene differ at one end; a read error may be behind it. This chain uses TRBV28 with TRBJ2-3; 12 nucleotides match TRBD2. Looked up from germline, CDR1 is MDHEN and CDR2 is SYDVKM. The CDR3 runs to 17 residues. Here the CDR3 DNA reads TGTGCCGGCAGTGCCGCTGGACTAGCGGGGAAAACAGATACGCAGTATTTT. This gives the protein CAGSAAGLAGKTDTQYF.

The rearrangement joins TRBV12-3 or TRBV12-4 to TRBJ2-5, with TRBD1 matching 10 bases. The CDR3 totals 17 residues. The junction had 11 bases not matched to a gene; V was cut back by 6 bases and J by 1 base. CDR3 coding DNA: TGTGCCAGCAGCCAGTTAGGGACAGGGGTCCTCCAAGAGACCCAGTACTTC. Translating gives CASSQLGTGVLQETQYF.

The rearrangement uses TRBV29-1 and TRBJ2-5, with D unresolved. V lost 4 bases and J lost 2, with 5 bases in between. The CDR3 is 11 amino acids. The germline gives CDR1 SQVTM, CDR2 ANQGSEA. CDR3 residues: CSVASQETQYF. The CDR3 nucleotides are TGCAGCGTTGCCAGTCAAGAGACCCAGTACTTC.

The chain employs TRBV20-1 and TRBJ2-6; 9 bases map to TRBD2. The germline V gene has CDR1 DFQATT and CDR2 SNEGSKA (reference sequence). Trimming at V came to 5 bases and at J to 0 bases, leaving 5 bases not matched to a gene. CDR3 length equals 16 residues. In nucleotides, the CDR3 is TGCAGTGCTCCTAGCGGGACCTACTCTGGGGCCAACGTCCTGACTTTC. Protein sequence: CSAPSGTYSGANVLTF.

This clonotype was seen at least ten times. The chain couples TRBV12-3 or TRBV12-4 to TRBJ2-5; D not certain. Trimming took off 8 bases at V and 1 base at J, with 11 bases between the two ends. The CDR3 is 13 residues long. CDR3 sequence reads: CASLSQFQETQYF. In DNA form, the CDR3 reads TGTGCCAGCTTGAGCCAGTTCCAAGAGACCCAGTACTTC.